This is a list of T cell receptor beta chains from one sample in a study of regulatory T cells in long-lasting Graves disease. TCRdb fed the multiplex PCR reads into MiXCR, producing one record per CDR3 protein. The sample yields about 500,000 distinct CDR3 sequences, about 17% seen once. This sample also appeared in a second study, on T cells in Graves' hyperthyroidism and ophthalmopathy.

The specimen comprised peripheral blood mononuclear cells (PBMCs), sampled at new diagnosis, from a patient treated with antithyroid drugs. The receptor set was obtained from a man aged 35-49 years with Graves disease. Each CDR3 is given with its conserved first and last residue. The D gene is left open where the match is weak. The size entry is marked missing in some rows and otherwise reads once, few, many or a size class.

many	.	TRBJ1-1	TRBV2	CASSEREGNTEAFF	TGTGCCAGCAGTGAGCGAGAGGGGAACACTGAAGCTTTCTTT
.	.	TRBJ2-2	TRBV5-6	CASSSSADQFGELFF	TGTGCCAGCAGCTCCTCCGCGGACCAGTTTGGGGAGCTGTTTTTT
.	TRBD2	TRBJ2-2	TRBV27	CASSQGLAGGVTGELFF	TGTGCCAGCAGCCAGGGACTAGCGGGAGGGGTTACCGGGGAGCTGTTTTTT
many	TRBD1	TRBJ1-2	TRBV7-9	CASSSTTGDGYGYTF	TGTGCCAGCAGCTCAACGACAGGGGACGGCTATGGCTACACCTTC
many	.	TRBJ2-3	TRBV20-1	CSARPVDGLWPDTQYF	TGCAGTGCTAGGCCCGTGGACGGCCTTTGGCCGGATACGCAGTATTTT
many	.	TRBJ2-7	TRBV3-1	CASSRDLASYEQYF	TGTGCCAGCAGCCGCGACCTAGCGAGCTACGAGCAGTACTTC
.	.	TRBJ2-3	TRBV7-9	CASRIRGDTQYF	TGTGCCAGCAGAATCAGGGGTGATACGCAGTATTTT
many	.	TRBJ2-7	TRBV28	CASSLDDRIYSRYEQYF	TGTGCCAGCAGTTTGGACGACAGGATATATTCAAGATACGAGCAGTACTTC
many	.	TRBJ2-1	TRBV28	CASSLGGQGGNEQFF	TGTGCCAGCAGTTTAGGCGGGCAGGGAGGCAATGAGCAGTTCTTC
.	.	TRBJ1-2	TRBV28	CASTWGRENYGYTF	TGTGCCAGCACCTGGGGCAGGGAAAACTATGGCTACACCTTC
.	.	TRBJ2-1	TRBV20-1	CSARDRLTGASSVEQFF	TGCAGTGCTAGAGATCGACTAACGGGGGCGTCTTCGGTTGAGCAGTTCTTC
many	TRBD2	TRBJ2-1	TRBV11-3	CASSSRERDWEQFF	TGTGCCAGCAGCTCGAGGGAGCGGGATTGGGAGCAGTTCTTC
few	TRBD1	TRBJ1-6	TRBV7-3	CASSSGTGFNSPLHF	TGTGCCAGCAGCTCCGGGACAGGGTTTAATTCACCCCTCCACTTT
many	.	TRBJ1-5	TRBV28	CASSPTGASNQPQHF	TGTGCCAGCAGTCCCACGGGGGCGAGCAATCAGCCCCAGCATTTT
many	TRBD1	TRBJ1-2	TRBV30	CAWSGDRPRYTF	TGTGCCTGGAGCGGGGACAGGCCTAGATACACCTTC
.	TRBD1	TRBJ2-7	TRBV19	CASSINRDRSYEQYF	TGTGCCAGTAGTATCAACCGGGACAGATCCTACGAGCAGTACTTC
many	.	TRBJ1-1	TRBV28	CASLGYTEAFF	TGTGCCAGCTTGGGATACACTGAAGCTTTCTTT
.	.	TRBJ2-2	TRBV27	CASSYARTTGELFF	TGTGCCAGCAGTTACGCCCGGACAACCGGGGAGCTGTTTTTT
many	TRBD2	TRBJ2-3	TRBV7-9	CASSLDRSGSDTQYF	TGTGCCAGCAGCTTAGATCGGAGCGGGAGTGATACGCAGTATTTT
many	TRBD1	TRBJ2-3	TRBV24-1	CATSPGQGVTDTQYF	TGTGCCACCAGCCCGGGACAGGGGGTCACAGATACGCAGTATTTT
many	.	TRBJ1-5	TRBV6-1	CASSEAGSRIVGQPQHF	TGTGCCAGCAGTGAAGCGGGCAGCCGTATAGTAGGGCAGCCCCAGCATTTT
.	.	TRBJ2-1	TRBV4-1	CASSQPQRGNEQFF	TGCGCCAGCAGCCAGCCTCAAAGAGGAAATGAGCAGTTCTTC
many	TRBD1	TRBJ2-7	TRBV14	CASSQPNRGGFTYEQYF	TGTGCCAGCAGCCAACCTAACAGGGGTGGTTTTACCTACGAGCAGTACTTC
many	.	TRBJ2-2	TRBV11-1	CASSQRVQGSSGELFF	TGTGCCAGCAGCCAAAGAGTTCAGGGGTCCTCCGGGGAGCTGTTTTTT
.	TRBD2	TRBJ2-1	TRBV20-1	CSARVSGRGHNEQFF	TGCAGTGCTAGAGTTTCCGGGAGGGGTCACAATGAGCAGTTCTTC
few	.	TRBJ1-4	TRBV29-1	CSVGSRATNEKLFF	TGCAGCGTTGGATCCCGTGCAACTAATGAAAAACTGTTTTTT
.	TRBD2	TRBJ2-3	TRBV4-1	CASSQDGASGSTDTQYF	TGCGCCAGCAGCCAAGATGGGGCTAGCGGGAGCACAGATACGCAGTATTTT
.	TRBD2	TRBJ2-1	TRBV20-1	CSVYPRVVQREGPSSYNEQFF	TGCAGTGTATACCCAAGGGTCGTCCAGCGGGAGGGACCGAGCTCCTACAATGAGCAGTTCTTC
many	.	TRBJ2-1	TRBV2	CARGFGYEQFF	TGTGCCAGAGGTTTCGGGTATGAGCAGTTCTTC
many	.	TRBJ2-5	TRBV5-1	CASSLLLEETQYF	TGCGCCAGCAGCTTGTTGCTAGAGGAGACCCAGTACTTC
many	TRBD1	TRBJ1-3	TRBV2	CASRERQGASGNTIYF	TGTGCCAGCAGGGAGCGACAGGGGGCATCTGGAAACACCATATATTTT